This T cell receptor (beta chain) was sequenced for a study of T cell repertoires in cytomegalovirus infection. V was trimmed by 0 bases and J by 8 bases, leaving 19 bases between them. CDR1 SEHNR and CDR2 FQNEAQ come from the germline V gene (reference sequence). The CDR3 is made up of 17 amino acids. This clonotype has more than one count but fewer than ten. TCRdb ran MiXCR on the reads and lists one entry per CDR3 protein. The sample has 740,000 or so distinct CDR3 sequences; 35% are singletons. The rearrangement uses TRBV7-9 and TRBJ1-4; tentative D call: TRBD1 (5 bases). The clonotype was recovered from a human donor in good health (CMV status not recorded). Some clones in this sample may be carry-over from other donors' samples. The sample taken for sequencing was PBMCs. The CDR3 DNA reads as TGTGCCAGCAGCTTAGCGCTCCAGGGCATTTACGGCGAAAAACTGTTTTTT. Its translation is CASSLALQGIYGEKLFF.